This TCR beta chain originates from a study of cytomegalovirus exposure and HLA in healthy donors (dated by TCRdb to about 2017). About the investigation overall: In an earlier analysis of approximately 640 of the donors, under 300 Gb of sequence data and some 120 million unique TCR beta sequences from about 179 million T cells were reported. Roughly 300 gigabases of sequencing data and 91 million or so unique TCR sequences made up an early release that covered approximately 650 HLA-typed donors. Of the approximately 400 genotyped donors, 75% to 85% were placed in the genetic ancestry cluster associated with self-reported Caucasian donors. The study aimed to test whether signatures of past pathogen exposure could be identified by cataloging public T cell receptors. The T cell repertoires of 670 or so subjects were profiled by immunosequencing and related to cytomegalovirus serostatus. In addition to the first cohort of hundreds of subjects, a separate validation cohort of 100 to 150 different subjects was used. To predict cytomegalovirus infection status, the study brought together high-throughput TCR immunosequencing, statistical association of individual TCRs with disease status, and machine learning. A later analysis re-analyzed previously published TCR beta repertoires from about 600 donors and added high-resolution HLA genotyping to study TCR occurrence patterns. In the later analysis, no new phenotypic data were used to find candidate immune exposures; instead, reliance was placed on TCR beta sequences and their occurrence across donors. An earlier analysis of approximately 640 of the donors applied high-throughput TCR beta sequencing to assess whether each TCR beta V gene segment acted as functional or pseudogenic. Donor age, sex, ethnicity and CMV serostatus were compiled together with the repertoire data. A later genetic analysis took genome-wide SNP genotypes for about three fifths of the 666 donors and used that subset as a discovery cohort. Every discovery cohort repertoire had been produced on one sequencing platform. Class I and class II HLA loci were covered by the typing at four-digit resolution. Typing coverage differed by locus: A, B, C, DRB1 and DQB1 were typed in about 629-630 donors, DQA1 in around 500, DPA1 in 600 to 610, and DPB1 in about 450. Five DR-DQ haplotypes were handled as single units for association and clustering because linkage in the cohort was strong. Across roughly 420 genotyped donors of the cohort, an average of roughly 200,000 unique TCR beta nucleotide sequences per donor were sequenced, and roughly 17% of those sequences were non-productive.

Points on this clone: It lacks a known antigen. No base-level quality is on record; no much larger clone is a single base apart.

The library was built by means of the immunoSEQ multiplex PCR assay. For the multiplex PCR, a mixture combining 60 forward primers for TCR Vbeta segments and 13 reverse primers for TCR Jbeta segments was used. Amplification of the CDR3 region of rearranged TCR beta genes was performed with a multiplex PCR assay on genomic DNA. On the Illumina HiSeq System, the amplified TCR beta libraries were sequenced as 87-base-pair reads. As for how the authors treated the data: In a later analysis, tens of millions of unique TCR beta chains were counted across the 690 or so repertoires, and around 11 million of these chains were shared by at least two donors. Raw reads were error-corrected and collapsed into unique sequences with a nearest-neighbor algorithm that merged closely related sequences to remove PCR and sequencing errors. To assign V, D and J gene segments, CDR3 sequences were aligned to IMGT reference sequences. Each retained sequence needed at least a six-nucleotide match to both a V gene segment and a J gene segment. Rearrangements were called productive when the CDR3 lacked stop codons and stayed in frame with V and J; all others were non-productive. Following IMGT convention, CDR3 was defined as the stretch from the second conserved V-encoded cysteine to the conserved J-encoded phenylalanine. The earlier analysis of fewer than 700 of the donors excluded sequences that lacked an unambiguous match to a single V gene segment. An earlier analysis of over 450 of the donors classified V segments as functional when productive rearrangements were above 56.7% and as segregating when the standard deviation between donors was above 5%. To diagnose cytomegalovirus status from the catalog of TCR beta chain sequences, a statistical classification framework was built. In a later analysis, TCR nucleotide sequences were compared against IMGT/GENE-DB human TR gene sequences so that V and J genes could be assigned. In a later analysis, CDR3 sequences and most-parsimonious VDJ recombination scenarios were assigned using the TCRdist pipeline. In a later analysis, each TCR beta chain was defined by its CDR3 amino acid sequence together with its V-gene family, and reads without a unique V-gene family were excluded. As a way to deal with suspected cross-contamination and a sequencing artifact, a later analysis dropped 640 or so nucleotide sequences that were highly shared and had low generation probability. In a later analysis, a clonal expansion index for each public chain was calculated from normalized within-repertoire ranks of inferred template counts. In a later analysis, generation probabilities were computed with a VDJ recombination model fitted to out-of-frame rearrangements, and the resulting probabilities were checked against IGoR. In a later analysis, hypergeometric tests were used to score TCR-TCR, TCR-HLA and TCR-CMV co-occurrence, with a repertoire-size bias correction applied to TCR pairs. A later analysis estimated false discovery rates by permuting HLA or CMV assignments 20 times. In a later analysis, co-occurring TCRs were grouped using DBSCAN, and TCRdist sequence similarity was added for clustering within HLA-allele-positive subsets. Repertoires with fewer than 30,000 or more than 120,000 public chains were left out of co-occurrence clustering, as were five repertoires with anomalous nucleotide sharing. The table comes from immuneACCESS by way of TCRdb, which keeps in-frame sequences with V and J called. Part of the clones is missing from these tables; in studies checked, under half for an unresolved V gene and the rest for unknown reasons. D and trimming were read from the DNA, whereas the V and J calls and clone size are those reported in that table. The sample table contains fewer than 250,000 clones; only one count was recorded for 81% of them. The top ten clones comprise approximately 1.8% of the sample.

General conclusions and limits of the study: In the study, 150 to 200 TCR beta chains were listed as associated with cytomegalovirus. Because HLA typing was missing for some donors at each locus, association tests included only the typed subset. In an earlier analysis of under 600 of the donors, most TCR beta V segments were observed in productive rearrangements about 87% or about 30% of the time, broadly matching IMGT annotations. A cluster of highly shared sequence variants was judged likely to be a technical artifact of the sequencing pipeline. A later genetic analysis reported fewer N-insertions in productive TCRs among donors in an Asian-associated ancestry cluster than the roughly 690-donor mean. Sequencing depth was assumed to be roughly uniform across donors in the presence/absence analyses, though that assumption may not hold. In a later analysis, TCR association rates were found to vary across HLA loci, with the most associated TCRs seen for DRB1 alleles and the fewest for HLA-C alleles. A further reported finding was that TCR beta sequences accurately predicted the HLA-A and HLA-B alleles for most subjects in the first cohort. Correlated functional status among segregating V segments might reflect linkage disequilibrium, but an unknown experimental factor could not be ruled out. A later analysis reported that several top co-occurrence clusters appeared linked to parvovirus B19, influenza, CMV and Epstein-Barr virus. In a later analysis, HLA-associated TCR beta chains showed more clonal expansion and lower generation probabilities than non-associated chains that were equally common. A few of the identified cytomegalovirus-associated TCR beta chains were confirmed in vitro to be specific for cytomegalovirus antigens. While some public TCRs were present in many individuals, most TCR sequences turned up only very rarely across donors. Some IMGT-functional V segments, including TRBV6-2 and TRBV6-3, could not be told apart with the 87-base-pair reads, so those segments were excluded. At a false discovery rate of 0.05, a later analysis linked 15,000 to 20,000 TCR beta sequences to specific HLA alleles. The cohort was sequenced for TCR beta chains only, and without alpha or paired-chain data the features that could be detected were limited. The authors suggested that the approach could potentially be extended to other disease states and immunological phenotypes. Cytomegalovirus status was reported to be diagnosed by the classifier with high specificity and sensitivity in both the original and validation cohorts. Immune exposure information for the cohort was limited to CMV serostatus. In a later genetic analysis, a missense DCLRE1C variant was associated with V-gene and J-gene trimming of TCR beta chains, and the association was replicated in an independent cohort. Most CMV-associated TCR beta chains appeared to be HLA-restricted in a later analysis, and the HLA associations seemed to be driven largely by CMV exposure. Strong co-occurrence of HLA alleles, especially DR and DQ, made assigning TCR associations to individual alleles difficult. Because counts were too low, approximately 15 rarely observed V segments, including chromosome 9 orphons, were excluded from the earlier analysis of 587 of the donors.

Trimming accounts for 0 bases at V and 2 bases at J, while the number of junction bases matched to no gene is 5. For CDR1 and CDR2, the germline V gene lists SGDLS and YYNGEE. The CDR3 contains 17 residues, cysteine and phenylalanine counted. The only DNA kept is the CDR3, 51 bases in frame from the first base. The cohort comprised under 700 healthy bone marrow donors. At the time of sampling, every cohort member was nominally healthy, though immune exposures that went unrecorded were likely present. The donor tested CMV seronegative, placing the donor among the roughly 340 seronegative members of the cohort. Each donor provided a peripheral blood sample, and peripheral blood mononuclear cells were used for TCR beta sequencing. The Qiagen DNeasy Blood Extraction Kit was used to extract genomic DNA from the blood cell samples.

Sequencing was carried out using PBMCs. This sequence uses TRBV9 and TRBJ2-3; TRBD2 lines up with 11 middle nucleotides. This sequence was found in a man younger than 35 in good health and CMV-seronegative. The nucleotides read TGTGCCAGCAGCGTAGATAGCGGGAGGGCCTCCACAGATACGCAGTATTTT. Translated, this is CASSVDSGRASTDTQYF.